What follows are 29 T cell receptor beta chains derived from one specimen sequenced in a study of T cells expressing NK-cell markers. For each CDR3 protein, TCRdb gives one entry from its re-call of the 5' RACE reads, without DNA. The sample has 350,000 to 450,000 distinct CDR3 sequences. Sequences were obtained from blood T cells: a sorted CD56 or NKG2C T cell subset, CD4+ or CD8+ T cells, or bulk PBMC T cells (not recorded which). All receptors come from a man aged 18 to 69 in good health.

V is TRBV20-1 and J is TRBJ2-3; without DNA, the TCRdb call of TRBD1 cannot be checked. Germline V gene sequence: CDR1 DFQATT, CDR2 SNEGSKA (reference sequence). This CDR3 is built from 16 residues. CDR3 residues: CSARSRHWGAADTQYF.

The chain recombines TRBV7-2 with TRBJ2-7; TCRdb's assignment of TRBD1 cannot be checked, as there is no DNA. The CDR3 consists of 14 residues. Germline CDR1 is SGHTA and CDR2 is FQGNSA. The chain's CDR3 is CASSFRTGADEQYF.

CDR3 residues: CASSHRGGLAGGPNQDTQYF. The rearrangement joins TRBV4-1 to TRBJ2-3; TCRdb selects TRBD2, and the lack of DNA leaves this call unchecked. In germline, CDR1 is MGHRA, CDR2 YSYEKL. This CDR3 has 20 residues.

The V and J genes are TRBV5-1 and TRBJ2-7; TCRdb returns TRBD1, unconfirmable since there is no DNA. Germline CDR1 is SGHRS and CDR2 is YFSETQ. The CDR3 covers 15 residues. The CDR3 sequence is CASSLTGNRSYEQYF.

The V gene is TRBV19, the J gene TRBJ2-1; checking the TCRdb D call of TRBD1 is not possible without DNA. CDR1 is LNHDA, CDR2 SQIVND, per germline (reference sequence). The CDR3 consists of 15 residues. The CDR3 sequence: CASSPRQRILNEQFF.

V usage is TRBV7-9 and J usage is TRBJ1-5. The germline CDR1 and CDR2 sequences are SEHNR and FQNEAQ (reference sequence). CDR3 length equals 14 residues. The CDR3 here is CASSGEGELQPQHF.

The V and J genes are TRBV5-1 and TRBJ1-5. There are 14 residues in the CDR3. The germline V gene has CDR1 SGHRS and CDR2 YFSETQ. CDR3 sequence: CASSLGGISQPQHF.

The CDR3: CASSPGTGGQETQYF. The chain uses TRBV7-6 and TRBJ2-5; the D call of TRBD1 rests on TCRdb alone, since no DNA is present to check it. The germline CDR1 and CDR2 sequences are SGHVS and FNYEAQ. CDR3 size: 15 residues.

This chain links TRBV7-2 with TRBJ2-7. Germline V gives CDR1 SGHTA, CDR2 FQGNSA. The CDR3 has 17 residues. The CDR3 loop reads CASSSRATPGDSYEQYF. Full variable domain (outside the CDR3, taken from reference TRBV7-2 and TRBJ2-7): GAGVSQSPSNKVTEKGKDVELRCDPISGHTALYWYRQSLGQGLEFLIYFQGNSAPDKSGLPSDRFSAERTGGSVSTLTIQRTQQEDSAVYLCASSSRATPGDSYEQYFGPGTRLTVT.

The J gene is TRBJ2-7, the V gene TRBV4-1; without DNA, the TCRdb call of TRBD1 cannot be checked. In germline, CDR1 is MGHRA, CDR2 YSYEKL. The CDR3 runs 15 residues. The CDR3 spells CASSHTGTKTYEQYF.

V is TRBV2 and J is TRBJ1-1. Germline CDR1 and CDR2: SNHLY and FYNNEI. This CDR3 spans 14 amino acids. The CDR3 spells CASSVRVKDTEAFF.

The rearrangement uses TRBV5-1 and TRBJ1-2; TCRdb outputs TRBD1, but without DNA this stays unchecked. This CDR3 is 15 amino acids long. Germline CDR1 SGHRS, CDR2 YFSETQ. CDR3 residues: CASSKRDKFGYGYTF.

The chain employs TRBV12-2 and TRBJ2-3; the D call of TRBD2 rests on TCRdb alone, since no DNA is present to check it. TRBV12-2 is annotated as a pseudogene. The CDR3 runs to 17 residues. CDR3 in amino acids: CASQYLRGRGGKDTQYF.

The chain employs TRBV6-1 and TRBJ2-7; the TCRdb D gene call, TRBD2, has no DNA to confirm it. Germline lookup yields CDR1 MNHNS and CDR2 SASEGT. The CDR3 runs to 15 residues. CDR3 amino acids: CASSPRLAQSYEQYF.

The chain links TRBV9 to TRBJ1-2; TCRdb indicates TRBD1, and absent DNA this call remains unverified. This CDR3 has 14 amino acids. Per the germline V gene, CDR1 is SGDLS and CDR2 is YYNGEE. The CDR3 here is CASSVYLQGHGYTF.

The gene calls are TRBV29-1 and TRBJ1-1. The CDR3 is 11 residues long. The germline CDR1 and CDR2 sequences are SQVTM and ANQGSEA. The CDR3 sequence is CSVAIIFGAFF.

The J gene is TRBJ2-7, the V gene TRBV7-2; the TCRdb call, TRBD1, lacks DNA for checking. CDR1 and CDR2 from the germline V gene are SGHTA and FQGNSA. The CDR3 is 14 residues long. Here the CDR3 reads CASSDGQFTYEQYF.

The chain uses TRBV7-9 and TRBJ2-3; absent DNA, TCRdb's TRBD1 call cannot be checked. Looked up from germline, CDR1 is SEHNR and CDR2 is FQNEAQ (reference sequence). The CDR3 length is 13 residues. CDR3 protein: CASSFRVGDTQYF. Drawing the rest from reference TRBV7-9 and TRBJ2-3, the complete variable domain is DTGVSQNPRHKITKRGQNVTFRCDPISEHNRLYWYRQTLGQGPEFLTYFQNEAQLEKSRLLSDRFSAERPKGSFSTLEIQRTEQGDSAMYLCASSFRVGDTQYFGPGTRLTVL.

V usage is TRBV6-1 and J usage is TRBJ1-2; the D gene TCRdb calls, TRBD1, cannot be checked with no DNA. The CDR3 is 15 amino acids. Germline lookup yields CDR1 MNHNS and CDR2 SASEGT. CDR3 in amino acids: CASRGRQGAGYGYTF.

This CDR3 is CSASTRSEQFF. The chain uses TRBV20-1 and TRBJ2-1. Per germline, CDR1 DFQATT and CDR2 SNEGSKA (reference sequence). The CDR3 is 11 residues long.

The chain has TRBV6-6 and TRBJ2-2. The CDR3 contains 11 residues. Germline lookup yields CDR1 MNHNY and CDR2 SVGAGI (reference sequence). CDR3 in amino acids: CASSMTGELFF.

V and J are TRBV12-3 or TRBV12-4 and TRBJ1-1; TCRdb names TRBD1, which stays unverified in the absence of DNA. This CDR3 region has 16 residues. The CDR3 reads CASSLGQGQGKIEAFF.

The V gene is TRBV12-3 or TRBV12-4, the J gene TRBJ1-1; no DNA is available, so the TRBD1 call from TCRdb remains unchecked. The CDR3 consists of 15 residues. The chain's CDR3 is CASNHPGDRGTEAFF.

CDR3 protein: CASSFTGAGALSETQYF. The rearrangement links TRBV11-2 to TRBJ2-5; there is no DNA to check the TCRdb D call of TRBD1. CDR1 is SGHAT, CDR2 FQNNGV, per germline. The CDR3 has 17 residues.

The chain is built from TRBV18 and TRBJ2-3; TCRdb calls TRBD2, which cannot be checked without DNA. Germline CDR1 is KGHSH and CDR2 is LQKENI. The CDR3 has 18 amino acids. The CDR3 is CASSKVQRGGSSTDTQYF.

The CDR3 reads CSARRTSGGFQETQYF. The rearrangement joins TRBV20-1 to TRBJ2-5; TCRdb reports TRBD2, a call that lacks DNA to check it against. The CDR3 totals 16 residues. The V gene's germline CDR1 is DFQATT and CDR2 SNEGSKA (reference sequence).

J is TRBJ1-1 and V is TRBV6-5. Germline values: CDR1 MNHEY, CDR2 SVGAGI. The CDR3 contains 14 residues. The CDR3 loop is CASSYLEGSSEAFF.

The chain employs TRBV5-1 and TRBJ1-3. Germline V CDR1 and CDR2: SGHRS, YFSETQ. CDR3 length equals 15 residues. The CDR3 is CASSATNAAGNTIYF.

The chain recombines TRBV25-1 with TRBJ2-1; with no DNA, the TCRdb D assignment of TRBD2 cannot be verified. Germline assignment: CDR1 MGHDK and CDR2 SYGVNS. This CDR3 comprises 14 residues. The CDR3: CASRVSGGSDEQFF.